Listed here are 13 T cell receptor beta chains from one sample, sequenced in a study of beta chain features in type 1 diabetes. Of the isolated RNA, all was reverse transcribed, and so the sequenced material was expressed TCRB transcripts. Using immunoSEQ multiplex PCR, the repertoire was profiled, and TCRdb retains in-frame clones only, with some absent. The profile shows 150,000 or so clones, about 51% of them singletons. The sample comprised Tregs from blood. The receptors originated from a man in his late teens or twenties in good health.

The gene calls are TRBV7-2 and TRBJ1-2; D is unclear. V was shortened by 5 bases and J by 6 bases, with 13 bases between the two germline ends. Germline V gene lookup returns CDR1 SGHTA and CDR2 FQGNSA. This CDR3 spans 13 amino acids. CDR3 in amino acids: CASSPGERDGYTF. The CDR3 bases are TGTGCCAGCAGCCCCGGGGAACGGGATGGCTACACCTTC. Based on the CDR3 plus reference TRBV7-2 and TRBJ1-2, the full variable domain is GAGVSQSPSNKVTEKGKDVELRCDPISGHTALYWYRQSLGQGLEFLIYFQGNSAPDKSGLPSDRFSAERTGGSVSTLTIQRTQQEDSAVYLCASSPGERDGYTFGSGTRLTVV.

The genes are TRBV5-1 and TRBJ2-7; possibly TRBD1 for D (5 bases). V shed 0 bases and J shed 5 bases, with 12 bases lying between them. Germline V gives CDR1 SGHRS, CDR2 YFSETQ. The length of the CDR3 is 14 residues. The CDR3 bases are TGCGCCAGCAGCTTGGGTGCAGGGCTGGACGAGCAGTACTTC. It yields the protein CASSLGAGLDEQYF.

The CDR3 loop reads CASSLASGGLVLQFF. Written as DNA, the CDR3 is TGTGCCAGCAGTTTAGCTAGCGGGGGTTTAGTACTTCAGTTCTTC. V usage is TRBV28 and J usage is TRBJ2-1; 10 bases align to TRBD2. Germline loops: CDR1 MDHEN, CDR2 SYDVKM. CDR3 length equals 15 residues. With 2 bases clipped from V and 13 bases from J, the junction kept 11 bases outside the gene matches.

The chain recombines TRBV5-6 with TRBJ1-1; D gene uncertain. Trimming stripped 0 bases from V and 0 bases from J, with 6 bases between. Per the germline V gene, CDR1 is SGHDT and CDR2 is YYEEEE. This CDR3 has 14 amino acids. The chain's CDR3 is CASSLVHVNTEAFF. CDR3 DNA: TGTGCCAGCAGCTTGGTCCATGTGAACACTGAAGCTTTCTTT.

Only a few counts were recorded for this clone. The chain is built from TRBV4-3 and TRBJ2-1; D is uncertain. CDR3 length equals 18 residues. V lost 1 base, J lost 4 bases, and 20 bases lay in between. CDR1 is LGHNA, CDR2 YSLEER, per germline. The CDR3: CASSQGGSQIKIYNEQFF. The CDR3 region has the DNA TGCGCCAGCAGCCAAGGTGGCTCACAGATTAAAATATACAATGAGCAGTTCTTC.

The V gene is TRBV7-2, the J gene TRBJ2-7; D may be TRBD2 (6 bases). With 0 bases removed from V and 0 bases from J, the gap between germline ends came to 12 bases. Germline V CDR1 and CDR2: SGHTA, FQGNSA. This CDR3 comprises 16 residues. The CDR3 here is CASSLAPAGPSYEQYF. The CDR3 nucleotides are TGTGCCAGCAGCTTAGCCCCCGCGGGGCCCTCCTACGAGCAGTACTTC.

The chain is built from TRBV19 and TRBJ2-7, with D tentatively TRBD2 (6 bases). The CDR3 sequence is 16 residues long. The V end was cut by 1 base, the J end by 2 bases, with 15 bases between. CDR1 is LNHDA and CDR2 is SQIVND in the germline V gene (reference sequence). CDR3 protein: CASSIAGDSRPYEQYF. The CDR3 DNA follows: TGTGCCAGTAGTATAGCCGGGGACTCTAGACCCTACGAGCAGTACTTC.

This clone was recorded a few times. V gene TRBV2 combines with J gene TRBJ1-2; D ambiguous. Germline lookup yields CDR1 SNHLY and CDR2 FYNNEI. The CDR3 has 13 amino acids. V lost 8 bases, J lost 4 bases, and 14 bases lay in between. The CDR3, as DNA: TGTGCCAGCTCCTGGGTGGCGGGCTATGGCTACACCTTC. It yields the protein CASSWVAGYGYTF.

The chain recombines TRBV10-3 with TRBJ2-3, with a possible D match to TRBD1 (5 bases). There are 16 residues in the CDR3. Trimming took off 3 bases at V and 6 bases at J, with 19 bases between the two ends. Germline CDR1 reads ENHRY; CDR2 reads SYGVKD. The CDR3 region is CAISDPGTGGADTQYF. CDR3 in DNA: TGTGCCATCAGTGATCCGGGTACAGGTGGGGCCGATACGCAGTATTTT.

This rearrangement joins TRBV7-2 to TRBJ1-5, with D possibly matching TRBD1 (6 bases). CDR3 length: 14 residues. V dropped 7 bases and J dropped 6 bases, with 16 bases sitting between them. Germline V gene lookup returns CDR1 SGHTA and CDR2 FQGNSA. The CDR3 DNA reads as TGTGCCAGCAACCACGAGGGGGGGGCTCAGCCCCAGCATTTT. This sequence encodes CASNHEGGAQPQHF.

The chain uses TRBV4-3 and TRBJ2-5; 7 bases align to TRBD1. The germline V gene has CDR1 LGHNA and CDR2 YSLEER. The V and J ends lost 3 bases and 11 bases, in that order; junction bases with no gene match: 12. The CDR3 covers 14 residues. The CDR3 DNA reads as TGCGCCAGCAGCCAGGACCACAGGGGCCGAGAGCAGTACTTC. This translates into CASSQDHRGREQYF.

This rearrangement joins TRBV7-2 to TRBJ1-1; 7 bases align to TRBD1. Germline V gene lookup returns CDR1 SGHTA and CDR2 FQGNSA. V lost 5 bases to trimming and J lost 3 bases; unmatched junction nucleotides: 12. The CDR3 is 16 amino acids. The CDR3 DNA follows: TGTGCCAGCAGCCTTACTTTTGGGACAGCGTACACTGAAGCTTTCTTT. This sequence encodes CASSLTFGTAYTEAFF.

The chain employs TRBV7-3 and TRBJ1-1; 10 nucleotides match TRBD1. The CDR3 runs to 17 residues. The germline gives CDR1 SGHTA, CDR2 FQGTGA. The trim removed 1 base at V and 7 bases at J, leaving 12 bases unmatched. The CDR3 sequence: CASSLIATGGGRLEAFF. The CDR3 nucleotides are TGTGCCAGCAGCTTAATCGCGACAGGGGGCGGACGTCTTGAAGCTTTCTTT.